Listed below are T cell receptor beta chains from one sample, sequenced in a study of T cell responses to AZD1222 COVID-19 vaccine. Clones were sequenced by immunoSEQ multiplex PCR, and TCRdb holds only the in-frame ones, with some missing. The table records some 150,000 clones, 80% to 95% of them present only once. The sequencing used peripheral blood, collected 28 days after the second AZD1222 dose. Every receptor here comes from an adult who received the AZD1222 COVID-19 vaccine. Both conserved end residues are trimmed from each CDR3.

V gene: TRBV16; J gene: TRBJ2-6; CDR3 protein: ASSQSSSGANVLT
V gene: TRBV5-4; J gene: TRBJ2-5; CDR3 protein: ASSLDGEETQY
V gene: TRBV29-1; J gene: TRBJ2-7; CDR3 protein: SVDSGQGYEQY
V gene: TRBV6-5; J gene: TRBJ2-1; CDR3 protein: ASRVDGSYNEQF
V gene: TRBV7-8; J gene: TRBJ2-7; CDR3 protein: ASSLVRRQLSYEQY
V gene: TRBV10-3; J gene: TRBJ2-7; CDR3 protein: AISDNLYEQY
V gene: TRBV30; J gene: TRBJ1-2; CDR3 protein: AWSDQVSYGYT
V gene: TRBV3-1/TRBV3-2; J gene: TRBJ2-2; CDR3 protein: ASSQGTSGREGTGELF
V gene: TRBV28; J gene: TRBJ1-2; CDR3 protein: ASSLGSYGYT
V gene: TRBV27; J gene: TRBJ2-3; CDR3 protein: ASRPWTGQLAGDPDTQY
V gene: TRBV5-1; J gene: TRBJ2-6; CDR3 protein: ASSMGQFNSGANVLT
V gene: TRBV23-1; J gene: TRBJ1-5; CDR3 protein: ASSQRATGYQPQH
V gene: TRBV12-3/TRBV12-4; J gene: TRBJ2-7; CDR3 protein: ASSGGGNEQY
V gene: TRBV5-1; J gene: TRBJ2-1; CDR3 protein: ASSSRDRGRNEQF